Listed below are T cell receptor beta chains from one sample, sequenced in a study of T cell responses to AZD1222 COVID-19 vaccine. The data were produced by immunoSEQ multiplex PCR, yet TCRdb's version contains in-frame clones alone and is incomplete. The profile shows 200,000 or so clones, under 95% of them singletons. This specimen consisted of peripheral blood, obtained 28 days after the second AZD1222 dose. The source of these receptors is an adult who received the AZD1222 COVID-19 vaccine. Each CDR3 is given with its conserved first and last residue. D genes are given only for firm matches. Size is omitted from some rows. Given values are once, few, many or a class for expanded clones.

J gene | D gene | V gene | clone size | CDR3 DNA | CDR3 protein
TRBJ2-5 | NA | TRBV15 | NA | TGTGCCACCAGCAGAGCGCTGGAGACCCAGTACTTC | CATSRALETQYF
TRBJ2-1 | TRBD2 | TRBV2 | NA | TGTGCCAGCAGGGGGACTAGCGGGGGTTATAATGAGCAGTTCTTC | CASRGTSGGYNEQFF
TRBJ2-1 | TRBD1 | TRBV24-1 | NA | TGTGCCACCAGTGGTACGGGACAGGGGGGAAATGAGCAGTTCTTC | CATSGTGQGGNEQFF
TRBJ2-7 | TRBD1 | TRBV5-1 | NA | TGCGCCAGCAGCTTCGACAGACAGGGACCCCACGAGCAGTACTTC | CASSFDRQGPHEQYF
TRBJ2-7 | NA | TRBV3-1/TRBV3-2 | NA | TGTGCCAGCCGGAGGACACCCGGCTACGAGCAGTACTTC | CASRRTPGYEQYF
TRBJ1-1 | TRBD1 | TRBV4-2 | NA | TGTGCCAGCAGCCGAGAAGGGACAGGGAGTGAAGCTTTCTTT | CASSREGTGSEAFF
TRBJ1-1 | NA | TRBV7-3 | NA | TGTGCCAGCAGCTTAGCAGGCTGGGGCACTGAAGCTTTCTTT | CASSLAGWGTEAFF
TRBJ1-2 | NA | TRBV5-1 | NA | TGCGCCAGCAGCTTCTACGGTGGGGACTATGGCTACACCTTC | CASSFYGGDYGYTF
TRBJ1-4 | NA | TRBV7-2 | NA | TGTGCCAGCAGCCAAACCGGGACATTGGGGGAAAAACTGTTTTTT | CASSQTGTLGEKLFF
TRBJ2-1 | NA | TRBV10-1 | NA | TGCGCCAGCAGTGAATCAGGGGTCAATGAGCAGTTCTTC | CASSESGVNEQFF
TRBJ1-1 | TRBD1 | TRBV18 | NA | TGTGCCAGCTCACCAGGGACAGGGCAACTCACTGAAGCTTTCTTT | CASSPGTGQLTEAFF
TRBJ1-1 | NA | TRBV7-8 | NA | TGTGCCAGCAGTCTGCAGGCAGGGGCTGTAGGCACTGAAGCTTTCTTT | CASSLQAGAVGTEAFF
TRBJ1-3 | NA | TRBV5-4 | NA | TGTGCCAGCAGCTCCGGCGGGGGGCAGGCGGGAAACACCATATATTTT | CASSSGGGQAGNTIYF
TRBJ1-5 | NA | TRBV15 | NA | TGTGCCACCAGCAGAGATCGGTCAGGGTTGTATTATCAGCCCCAGCATTTT | CATSRDRSGLYYQPQHF
TRBJ1-6 | NA | TRBV5-5 | NA | TGTGCCAGCAGCTTGACGGGGGCAAATTCACCCCTCCACTTT | CASSLTGANSPLHF
TRBJ1-1 | NA | TRBV2 | once | TGTGCCAGCGGTAGCTACACTGAAGCTTTCTTT | CASGSYTEAFF
TRBJ1-3 | NA | TRBV9 | NA | TGTGCCAGCAGCCCCTCATCGTCGGCTGGAAACACCATATATTTT | CASSPSSSAGNTIYF
TRBJ1-1 | NA | TRBV6-5 | NA | TGTGCCAGCAGTTACTACGGCCGGGGGCACACTGAAGCTTTCTTT | CASSYYGRGHTEAFF
TRBJ1-2 | TRBD1 | TRBV5-1 | NA | TGCGCCAGCAGCCCCGGACAGGGAGGGGGAAGGGGCTATGGCTACACCTTC | CASSPGQGGGRGYGYTF
TRBJ1-2 | NA | TRBV29-1 | NA | TGCAGCGTTGTCGGTACCCCCAGGGACTATGGCTACACCTTC | CSVVGTPRDYGYTF
TRBJ2-1 | NA | TRBV9 | once | TGTGCCAGCAGCCCCACAGGGAGTCCCTACAATGAGCAGTTCTTC | CASSPTGSPYNEQFF
TRBJ1-1 | NA | TRBV6-1 | NA | TGTGCCAGCAGTGAACAACGACAGAACACTGAAGCTTTCTTT | CASSEQRQNTEAFF
TRBJ2-2 | NA | TRBV4-1 | NA | TGCGCCAGCAGCCAAGATATGGGGCGGTGGAACACCGGGGAGCTGTTTTTT | CASSQDMGRWNTGELFF
TRBJ2-1 | NA | TRBV6-5 | NA | TGTGCCAGCTTCAGACCCCCAGGAACTGAGCAGTTCTTC | CASFRPPGTEQFF
TRBJ2-5 | NA | TRBV5-5 | NA | TGTGCCAGCAGCTTGGACAAACCCGGTGAGACCCAGTACTTC | CASSLDKPGETQYF
TRBJ1-1 | NA | TRBV7-2 | NA | TGTGCCAGCAGCCTCCCGGGACTGACGGCTTTCTTT | CASSLPGLTAFF
TRBJ2-2 | NA | TRBV5-4 | once | TGTGCCAGCAGCGGCGATCCAGGGAGACTCACCGGGGAGCTGTTTTTT | CASSGDPGRLTGELFF
TRBJ1-4 | TRBD1 | TRBV7-8 | once | TGTGCCAGCAGCTCCGGACAGGGGCAATCTGAAAAACTGTTTTTT | CASSSGQGQSEKLFF
TRBJ2-2 | TRBD2 | TRBV5-1 | NA | TGCGCCAGCAGCCAAAGGACTAGCGGACCCACCGGGGAGCTGTTTTTT | CASSQRTSGPTGELFF
TRBJ1-6 | NA | TRBV11-2 | NA | TGTGCCAGCAGCCCTCCCGGAACACCCCTCCACTTT | CASSPPGTPLHF
TRBJ2-5 | TRBD2 | TRBV9 | NA | TGTGCCAGCAGCGTAGGCCTTTTTGCCGGGGGGGCCCAAGAGACCCAGTACTTC | CASSVGLFAGGAQETQYF
TRBJ2-7 | TRBD1 | TRBV9 | few | TGTGCCAGCAGCGAACGGACAGGGGGGACCTACGAGCAGTACTTC | CASSERTGGTYEQYF
TRBJ2-1 | NA | TRBV12-5 | NA | TGTGCTAGTGGTCAGGACACGGGGAGCTCCTACAATGAGCAGTTCTTC | CASGQDTGSSYNEQFF
TRBJ1-5 | NA | TRBV6-5 | NA | TGTGCCAGCAGTTACGCGTCTTCAGATCAGCCCCAGCATTTT | CASSYASSDQPQHF
TRBJ2-7 | NA | TRBV4-2 | NA | TGTGCCAGCAGCGGGGATTTCGGGGGCCCATCCTACGAGCAGTACTTC | CASSGDFGGPSYEQYF
TRBJ2-7 | TRBD2 | TRBV10-3 | NA | TGTGCCATCAGTGGCGGGACTAGCGGCGACGAGCAGTACTTC | CAISGGTSGDEQYF
TRBJ2-7 | NA | TRBV6-5 | NA | TGTGCCAGCACCGAGAGACAGGACTACGAGCAGTACTTC | CASTERQDYEQYF
TRBJ2-7 | TRBD1 | TRBV7-9 | few | TGTGCCAGCAGCCCTGGGACAGGGCTCAACGAGCAGTACTTC | CASSPGTGLNEQYF
TRBJ2-6 | NA | TRBV6-1 | once | TGTGCCAGCAGTTCACAGCGCTCTGGGGCCAACGTCCTGACTTTC | CASSSQRSGANVLTF
TRBJ1-6 | NA | TRBV5-1 | once | TGCGCCAGCAGCTTGGTATCCGGTGTACAGGTCGATTCACCCCTCCACTTT | CASSLVSGVQVDSPLHF
TRBJ1-1 | NA | TRBV18 | NA | TGTGCCAGCTCACCACGGCAGGGGAGCACTGAAGCTTTCTTT | CASSPRQGSTEAFF
TRBJ1-2 | TRBD1 | TRBV24-1 | few | TGTGCCACCAGTGATTCGACAGGGCCCTATGGCTACACCTTC | CATSDSTGPYGYTF
TRBJ1-6 | NA | TRBV2 | NA | TGTGCCAGCAGTCAACAGGATTCACCCCTCCACTTT | CASSQQDSPLHF
TRBJ1-5 | NA | TRBV12-3/TRBV12-4 | NA | TGTGCCAGCAGTCTCTCAGGTCCCCAGCATTTT | CASSLSGPQHF
TRBJ2-5 | TRBD2 | TRBV5-4 | NA | TGTGCCAGCAGCTTTGAGCGGGGGGGCCTAGAGACCCAGTACTTC | CASSFERGGLETQYF
TRBJ1-6 | TRBD1 | TRBV3-1/TRBV3-2 | NA | TGTGCCAGCAGTCTTATCACAGGGGCTTCACCCCTCCACTTT | CASSLITGASPLHF
TRBJ2-5 | NA | TRBV6-6 | NA | TGTGCCAGCGGGGGAGGATCCATAGAGACCCAGTACTTC | CASGGGSIETQYF
TRBJ2-6 | TRBD1 | TRBV4-1 | NA | TGCGCCAGCAGCGCTGGACAGGGCGTGACTGGGGCCAACGTCCTGACTTTC | CASSAGQGVTGANVLTF
TRBJ1-1 | NA | TRBV6-5 | NA | TGTGCCAGCAGTCCCGGCTGGGGGGCGAACACTGAAGCTTTCTTT | CASSPGWGANTEAFF
TRBJ2-7 | TRBD1 | TRBV19 | NA | TGTGCCAGTACACGAACCGGGACAGGGAACTACGAGCAGTACTTC | CASTRTGTGNYEQYF
TRBJ2-6 | TRBD1 | TRBV11-2 | NA | TGTGCCAGCAGCCTGGGACAGGTCACTACTGGGGCCAACGTCCTGACTTTC | CASSLGQVTTGANVLTF
TRBJ1-2 | NA | TRBV28 | NA | TGTGCCAGCAGTTTGAGGACAGACTTAGGAGGCTACACCTTC | CASSLRTDLGGYTF